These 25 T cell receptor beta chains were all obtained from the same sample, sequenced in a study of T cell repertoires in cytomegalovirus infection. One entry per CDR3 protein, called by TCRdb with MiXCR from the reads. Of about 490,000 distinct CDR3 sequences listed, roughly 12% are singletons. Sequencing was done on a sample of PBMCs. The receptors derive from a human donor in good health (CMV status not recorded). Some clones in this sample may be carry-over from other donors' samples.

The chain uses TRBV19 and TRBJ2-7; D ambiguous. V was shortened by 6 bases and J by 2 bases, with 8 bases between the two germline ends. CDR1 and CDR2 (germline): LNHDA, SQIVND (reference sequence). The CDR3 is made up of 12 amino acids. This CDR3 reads CASRNSPYEQYF. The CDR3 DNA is TGTGCCAGTAGGAACTCTCCCTACGAGCAGTACTTC.

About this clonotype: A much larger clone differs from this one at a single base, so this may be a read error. CDR3 sequence: CAGSFQGPEAFF. Here the CDR3 DNA reads TGTGCCGGCAGCTTCCAGGGGCCTGAAGCTTTCTTT. The V and J genes are TRBV7-8 and TRBJ1-1, with D possibly TRBD1 on 6 matching bases. The CDR3 length is 12 residues. The germline gives CDR1 SGHVS, CDR2 FQNEAQ.

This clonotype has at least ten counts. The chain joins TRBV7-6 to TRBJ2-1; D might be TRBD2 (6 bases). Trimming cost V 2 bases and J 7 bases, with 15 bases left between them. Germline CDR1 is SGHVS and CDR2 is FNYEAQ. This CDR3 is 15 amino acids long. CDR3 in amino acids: CASSLTTGVMNEQFF. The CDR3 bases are TGTGCCAGCAGCTTAACAACGGGGGTAATGAATGAGCAGTTCTTC.

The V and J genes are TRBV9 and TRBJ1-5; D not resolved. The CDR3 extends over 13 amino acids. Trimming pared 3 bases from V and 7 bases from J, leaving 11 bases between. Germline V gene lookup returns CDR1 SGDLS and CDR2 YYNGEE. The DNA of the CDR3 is TGTGCCAGCAGCGCCGGAGACGGGCAGCCCCAGCATTTT. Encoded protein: CASSAGDGQPQHF.

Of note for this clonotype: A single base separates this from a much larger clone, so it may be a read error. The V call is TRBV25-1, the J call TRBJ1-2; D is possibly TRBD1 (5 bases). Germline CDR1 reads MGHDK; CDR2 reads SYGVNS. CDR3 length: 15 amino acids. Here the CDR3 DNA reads TGTACCAGCAGTGAATCAACTCAGGGTGGCTATGGCTACACCTTC. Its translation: CTSSESTQGGYGYTF.

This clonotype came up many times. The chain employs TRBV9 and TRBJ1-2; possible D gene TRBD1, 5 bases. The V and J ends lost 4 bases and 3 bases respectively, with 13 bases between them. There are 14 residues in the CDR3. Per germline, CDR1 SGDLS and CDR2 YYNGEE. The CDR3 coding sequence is TGTGCCAGCAGCCCCGGGAGGGGCGACTATGGCTACACCTTC. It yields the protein CASSPGRGDYGYTF. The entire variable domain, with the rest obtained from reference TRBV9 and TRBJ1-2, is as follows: DSGVTQTPKHLITATGQRVTLRCSPRSGDLSVYWYQQSLDQGLQFLIQYYNGEERAKGNILERFSAQQFPDLHSELNLSSLELGDSALYFCASSPGRGDYGYTFGSGTRLTVV.

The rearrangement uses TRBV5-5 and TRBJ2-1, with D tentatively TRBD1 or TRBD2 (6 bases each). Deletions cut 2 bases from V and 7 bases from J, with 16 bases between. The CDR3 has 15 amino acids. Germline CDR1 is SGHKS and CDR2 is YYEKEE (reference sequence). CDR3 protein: CASSFNREAGNEQFF. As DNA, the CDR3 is TGTGCCAGCAGCTTTAACAGGGAGGCCGGAAATGAGCAGTTCTTC. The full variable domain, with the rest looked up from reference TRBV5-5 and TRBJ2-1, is DAGVTQSPTHLIKTRGQQVTLRCSPISGHKSVSWYQQVLGQGPQFIFQYYEKEERGRGNFPDRFSARQFPNYSSELNVNALLLGDSALYLCASSFNREAGNEQFFGPGTRLTVL.

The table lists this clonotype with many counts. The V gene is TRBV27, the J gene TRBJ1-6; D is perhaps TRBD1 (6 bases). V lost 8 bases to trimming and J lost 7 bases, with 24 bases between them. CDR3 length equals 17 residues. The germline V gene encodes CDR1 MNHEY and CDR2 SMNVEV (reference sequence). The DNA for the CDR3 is TGTGCCAGCCCACTAAAAACAGGGCCCGAGGGGAATTCACCCCTCCACTTT. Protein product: CASPLKTGPEGNSPLHF.

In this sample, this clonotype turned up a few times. CDR3 protein: CASSPLSLGYGYTF. The DNA of the CDR3 is TGTGCCAGCAGTCCCCTGAGCTTAGGCTATGGCTACACCTTC. The chain joins TRBV28 to TRBJ1-2; D gene ambiguous. Trimming took 5 bases from V and 4 from J, leaving 14 bases between them. The CDR3 runs 14 residues. Germline V gene data show CDR1 as MDHEN and CDR2 as SYDVKM.

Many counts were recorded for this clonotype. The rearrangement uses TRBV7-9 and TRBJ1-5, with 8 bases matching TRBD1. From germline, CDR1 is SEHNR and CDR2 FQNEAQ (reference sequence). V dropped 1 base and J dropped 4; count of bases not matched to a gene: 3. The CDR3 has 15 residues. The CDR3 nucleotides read TGTGCCAGCAGCTTAGATTGGACAGGGAATCAGCCCCAGCATTTT. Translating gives CASSLDWTGNQPQHF.

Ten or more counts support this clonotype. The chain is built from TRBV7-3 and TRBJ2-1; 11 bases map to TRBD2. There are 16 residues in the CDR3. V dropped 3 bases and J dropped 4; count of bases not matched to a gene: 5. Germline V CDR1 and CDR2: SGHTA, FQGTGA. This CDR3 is CASSFSGTSGYNEQFF. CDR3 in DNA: TGTGCCAGCAGCTTTTCCGGGACTAGCGGATACAATGAGCAGTTCTTC.

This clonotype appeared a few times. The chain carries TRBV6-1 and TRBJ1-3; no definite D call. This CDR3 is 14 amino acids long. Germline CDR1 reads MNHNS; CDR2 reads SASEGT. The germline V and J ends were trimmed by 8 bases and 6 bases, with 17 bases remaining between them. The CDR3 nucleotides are TGTGCCAGCTCTATTACCTGGACCGAAAACACCATATATTTT. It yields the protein CASSITWTENTIYF.

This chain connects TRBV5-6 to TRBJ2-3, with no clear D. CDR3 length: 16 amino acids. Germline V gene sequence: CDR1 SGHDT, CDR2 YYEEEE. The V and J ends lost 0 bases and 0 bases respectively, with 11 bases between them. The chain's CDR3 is CASSLERKVSTDTQYF. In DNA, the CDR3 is TGTGCCAGCAGCTTGGAACGGAAGGTTAGCACAGATACGCAGTATTTT.

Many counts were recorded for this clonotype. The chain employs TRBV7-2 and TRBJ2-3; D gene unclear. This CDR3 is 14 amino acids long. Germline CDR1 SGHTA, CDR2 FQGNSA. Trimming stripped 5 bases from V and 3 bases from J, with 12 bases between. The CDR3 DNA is TGTGCCAGCAGCACCCCGGTTCGAACAGATACGCAGTATTTT. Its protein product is CASSTPVRTDTQYF.

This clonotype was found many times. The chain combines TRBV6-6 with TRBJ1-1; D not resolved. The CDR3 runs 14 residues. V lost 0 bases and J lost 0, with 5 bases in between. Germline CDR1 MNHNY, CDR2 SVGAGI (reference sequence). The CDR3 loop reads CASSYSGMNTEAFF. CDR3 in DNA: TGTGCCAGCAGTTACTCGGGTATGAACACTGAAGCTTTCTTT.

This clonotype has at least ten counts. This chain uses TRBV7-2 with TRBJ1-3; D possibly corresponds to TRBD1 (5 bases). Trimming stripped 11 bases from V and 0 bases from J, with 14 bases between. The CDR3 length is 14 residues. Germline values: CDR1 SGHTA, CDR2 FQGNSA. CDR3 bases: TGTGCCGGGCTCGATAGGGGCTCTGGAAACACCATATATTTT. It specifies CAGLDRGSGNTIYF.

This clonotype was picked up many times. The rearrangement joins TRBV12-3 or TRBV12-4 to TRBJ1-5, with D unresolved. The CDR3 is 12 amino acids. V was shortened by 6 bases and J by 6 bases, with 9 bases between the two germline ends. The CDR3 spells CASRKGGQPQHF. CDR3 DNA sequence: TGTGCCAGCAGAAAGGGCGGTCAGCCCCAGCATTTT.

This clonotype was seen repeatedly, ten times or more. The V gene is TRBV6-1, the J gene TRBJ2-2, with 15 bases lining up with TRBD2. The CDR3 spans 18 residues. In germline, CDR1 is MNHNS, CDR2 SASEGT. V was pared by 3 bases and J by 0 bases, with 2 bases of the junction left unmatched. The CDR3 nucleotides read TGTGCCAGCAGTGACGGACTAGCGGGGGGGACGAACACCGGGGAGCTGTTTTTT. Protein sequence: CASSDGLAGGTNTGELFF.

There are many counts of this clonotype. The DNA for the CDR3 is TGTGCCAGCAGCCAGCCCCCCGGGACAGGGAACACTGAAGCTTTCTTT. It encodes CASSQPPGTGNTEAFF. The chain joins TRBV3-1 to TRBJ1-1, with TRBD1 matching 8 bases. V gave up 3 bases and J gave up 1 base; unmatched junction bases: 7. CDR1 LGHDT and CDR2 YNNKEL come from the germline V gene (reference sequence). This CDR3 has 16 residues. Supplemented by reference TRBV3-1 and TRBJ1-1, the full variable domain reads DTAVSQTPKYLVTQMGNDKSIKCEQNLGHDTMYWYKQDSKKFLKIMFSYNNKELIINETVPNRFSPKSPDKAHLNLHINSLELGDSAVYFCASSQPPGTGNTEAFFGQGTRLTVV.

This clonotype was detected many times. The DNA of the CDR3 is TGTGCCAGCAGCCAAGATCTTAACCTCAATTCACCCCTCCACTTT. This translates into CASSQDLNLNSPLHF. The rearrangement links TRBV4-2 to TRBJ1-6; D gene uncertain. The ends were cut back, 0 bases at V and 7 bases at J, with 10 bases in the middle. In germline, CDR1 is LGHNA, CDR2 YNFKEQ. This CDR3 is 15 amino acids long.

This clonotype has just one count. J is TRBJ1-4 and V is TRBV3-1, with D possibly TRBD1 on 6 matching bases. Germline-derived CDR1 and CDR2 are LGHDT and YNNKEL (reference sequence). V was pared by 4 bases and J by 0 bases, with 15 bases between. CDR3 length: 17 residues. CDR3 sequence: CASSPILWTATNEKLFF. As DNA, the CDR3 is TGTGCCAGCAGCCCTATCTTATGGACAGCAACTAATGAAAAACTGTTTTTT.

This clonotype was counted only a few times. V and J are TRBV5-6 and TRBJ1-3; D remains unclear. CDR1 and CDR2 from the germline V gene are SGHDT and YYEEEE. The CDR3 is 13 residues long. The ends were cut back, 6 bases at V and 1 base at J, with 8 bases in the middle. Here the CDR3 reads CASTLGSGNTIYF. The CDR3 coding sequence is TGTGCCAGCACTTTGGGGTCTGGAAACACCATATATTTT.

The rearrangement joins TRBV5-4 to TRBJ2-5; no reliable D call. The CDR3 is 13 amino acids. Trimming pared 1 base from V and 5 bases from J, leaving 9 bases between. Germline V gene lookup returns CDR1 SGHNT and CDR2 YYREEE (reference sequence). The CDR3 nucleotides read TGTGCCAGCAGCTTGATGGTAGGGGAGACCCAGTACTTC. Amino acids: CASSLMVGETQYF.

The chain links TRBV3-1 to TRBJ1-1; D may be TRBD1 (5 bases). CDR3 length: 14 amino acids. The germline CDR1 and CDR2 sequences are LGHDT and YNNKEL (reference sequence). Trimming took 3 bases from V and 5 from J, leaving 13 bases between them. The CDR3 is CASSHGIGVTEAFF. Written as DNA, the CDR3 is TGTGCCAGCAGCCATGGGATAGGGGTTACTGAAGCTTTCTTT.

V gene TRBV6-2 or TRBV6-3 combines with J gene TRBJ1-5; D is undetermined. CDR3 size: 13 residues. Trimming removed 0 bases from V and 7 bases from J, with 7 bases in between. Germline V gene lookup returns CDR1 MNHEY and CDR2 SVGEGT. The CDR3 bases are TGTGCCAGCAGTTACTCGTATCGACAGCCCCAGCATTTT. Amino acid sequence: CASSYSYRQPQHF.